This TCR beta chain was obtained from a study of shared clonotypes between healthy human individuals. Study-level results: Sequencing depth was a factor that was expected to affect clonotype sharing among donors.

Remarks on this clone: Antigen specificity is unknown.

It was at deep level that the assay was run. Ten immunoSEQ deep assay plates were used by the authors to sequence unsorted PBMC DNA. Per the original methods: Junction-only sequences without quality scores were provided by ImmunoSEQ, so filtering was different. This table comes from immunoSEQ multiplex PCR, and its TCRdb copy is limited to in-frame clones, with some not included. That table supplies the V and J calls and clone size; D and trimming were determined from the DNA. The table has a few hundred thousand clones, around 80% seen once. The V segment lost 0 bases and the J segment 8 bases; nucleotides outside the gene matches: 6. The CDR3 loop spans 15 amino acids. Germline assignment: CDR1 LGHNA and CDR2 YSLEER.

The sequenced material came from PBMCs. The chain recombines TRBV4-3 with TRBJ2-1, with 8 bases that match TRBD2. This clonotype originated in a woman aged 40 to 50 in good health. Some clones in this sample may be carry-over from other donors' samples. The CDR3 region has the DNA TGCGCCAGCAGCCAAGAGGAGCGGGAGTACTATGAGCAGTTCTTC. It yields the protein CASSQEEREYYEQFF.